These 24 T cell receptor beta chains were sequenced from one sample in a study of vaccination effects on CD4 cells after COVID-19. In the ViraFEST assay, antigen-specific CD4+ clonotypes were identified by expansion after peptide-pool stimulation. Isolating CD4+ T cells followed approximately 9 days of culture. Each vaccine recipient was nucleocapsid antibody negative and had no prior SARS-CoV-2 infection. Profiling relied on immunoSEQ multiplex PCR, and the TCRdb table lists in-frame clones only, not all of them. The sample shows 40,000 to 45,000 clones, around 81% of them seen only once. What these receptors recognize is not known. The starting material was CD4+ T cells from PBMCs cultured with SARS-CoV-2 spike peptides, obtained before COVID-19 vaccination. These receptors came from a human donor who received a COVID-19 vaccine.

V and J are TRBV2 and TRBJ1-3; D call uncertain. CDR3 length: 16 amino acids. Trimming removed 0 bases from V and 2 bases from J, with 11 bases in between. Germline-derived CDR1 and CDR2 are SNHLY and FYNNEI. CDR3 residues: CASSEAFQRAGNTIYF. CDR3 DNA sequence: TGTGCCAGCAGTGAAGCGTTTCAGAGAGCTGGAAACACCATATATTTT.

The chain uses TRBV6-5 and TRBJ2-5; no definite D call. The CDR3 has 12 amino acids. The V gene's germline CDR1 is MNHEY and CDR2 SVGAGI. The germline V and J ends were trimmed by 5 bases and 7 bases, with 11 bases remaining between them. The CDR3 loop reads CASSPTTGTQYF. CDR3 sequence (DNA): TGTGCCAGCAGTCCAACTACCGGGACCCAGTACTTC.

The CDR3, as DNA: TGTGCCAGCAGCCAAGATCTTCCGGGGCGGGAGCAGTTCTTC. Protein product: CASSQDLPGREQFF. V is TRBV3-1 (or the pseudogene TRBV3-2) and J is TRBJ2-1; D may correspond to TRBD1 or TRBD2 (5 bases each). Germline V gene data show CDR1 as LGHDT and CDR2 as YNNKEL (reference sequence). This CDR3 region has 14 residues. Trimming stripped 0 bases from V and 10 bases from J, with 13 bases between.

The chain carries TRBV19 and TRBJ1-2, with TRBD1 as a possible D gene (6 bases). Germline CDR1 is LNHDA and CDR2 is SQIVND (reference sequence). The CDR3 is made up of 15 amino acids. The V end was cut by 0 bases, the J end by 4 bases, with 12 bases between. CDR3 nucleotide sequence: TGTGCCAGTAGTATAGACCCAGGGGAGGCCTATGGCTACACCTTC. This codes for CASSIDPGEAYGYTF.

This chain uses TRBV20-1 with TRBJ2-5, with a possible D match to TRBD1 (5 bases). Trimming removed 3 bases from V and 2 bases from J, with 13 bases in between. Germline values: CDR1 DFQATT, CDR2 SNEGSKA (reference sequence). CDR3 length equals 14 residues. The CDR3 coding sequence is TGCAGTGCTAGTAGTTATAGGGGACAAGAGACCCAGTACTTC. This codes for CSASSYRGQETQYF.

This chain links TRBV9 with TRBJ1-1, with no clear D. Germline V CDR1 and CDR2: SGDLS, YYNGEE. The V end was cut by 0 bases, the J end by 4 bases, with 10 bases between. The CDR3 runs 14 residues. In DNA form, the CDR3 reads TGTGCCAGCAGCGTAGTTCCGGTGACCACTGAAGCTTTCTTT. It codes for CASSVVPVTTEAFF.

The chain carries TRBV3-1 (or the pseudogene TRBV3-2) and TRBJ1-4; the match to TRBD1 covers 8 bases. The CDR3 sequence is 16 residues long. Germline V CDR1 and CDR2: LGHDT, YNNKEL (reference sequence). The V and J ends lost 3 bases and 0 bases, in that order; junction bases with no gene match: 3. The CDR3: CASSQGTGTTNEKLFF. The CDR3 bases are TGTGCCAGCAGCCAGGGGACAGGAACAACTAATGAAAAACTGTTTTTT.

The chain carries TRBV29-1 and TRBJ1-1, with 7 bases fitting TRBD1. The J segment lost 6 bases and the V segment lost 1 base, leaving 2 bases of the junction unmatched. CDR1 and CDR2 (germline): SQVTM, ANQGSEA. The CDR3 consists of 12 residues. This chain's CDR3 is CSVEGQGSEAFF. The CDR3 coding sequence is TGCAGCGTTGAAGGACAGGGCTCTGAAGCTTTCTTT.

The V call is TRBV3-1 (or the pseudogene TRBV3-2), the J call TRBJ2-5; TRBD1 aligns across 8 bases. Germline loops: CDR1 LGHDT, CDR2 YNNKEL (reference sequence). This CDR3 contains 17 residues. Losses at the gene ends were 2 bases for V and 5 bases for J; bases not matched to a gene: 13. CDR3 loop: CASSQITGGIRGETQYF. The CDR3 nucleotides read TGTGCCAGCAGCCAAATAACAGGGGGAATAAGGGGGGAGACCCAGTACTTC.

The chain employs TRBV4-1 and TRBJ2-3; 7 bases map to TRBD2. The junction had 8 bases not matched to a gene; V was cut back by 3 bases and J by 2 bases. This CDR3 spans 16 amino acids. In germline, CDR1 is MGHRA, CDR2 YSYEKL. Written as DNA, the CDR3 is TGCGCCAGCAGCCAGGGGGGGATGGGGAACACAGATACGCAGTATTTT. Translation: CASSQGGMGNTDTQYF.

This clone appeared a few times. J is TRBJ1-2 and V is TRBV5-1; no clear D. CDR1 SGHRS and CDR2 YFSETQ come from the germline V gene. CDR3 length: 13 amino acids. With 1 base removed from V and 8 bases from J, the gap between germline ends came to 12 bases. CDR3 amino acids: CASSLNGGAGYTF. Here the CDR3 DNA reads TGCGCCAGCAGCTTGAACGGCGGAGCGGGCTACACCTTC.

J is TRBJ1-1 and V is TRBV28; a weak D match, TRBD1 (5 bases). Trimming removed 2 bases from V and 13 bases from J, with 23 bases in between. Germline assignment: CDR1 MDHEN and CDR2 SYDVKM. The CDR3 has 15 amino acids. In DNA, the CDR3 is TGTGCCAGCAGTTTAGCCTCGGGGGGTTTGGCCCCCATTTTCTTT. The encoded protein is CASSLASGGLAPIFF.

The chain couples TRBV18 to TRBJ1-1, with D hard to call. The germline gives CDR1 KGHSH, CDR2 LQKENI. The CDR3 sequence is 15 residues long. V gave up 2 bases and J gave up 1 base, with 11 bases separating them. The DNA of the CDR3 is TGTGCCAGCTCACCAGGAATAGGCTCGAACACTGAAGCTTTCTTT. It yields the protein CASSPGIGSNTEAFF.

This chain links TRBV30 with TRBJ1-2; a weak D match, TRBD1 (6 bases). The V gene's germline CDR1 is GTSNPN and CDR2 SVGIG (reference sequence). V shed 4 bases and J shed 4 bases, with 16 bases lying between them. The CDR3 has 14 residues. The CDR3 DNA is TGTGCCTGGAAACATTCGGGGGCTCCCTATGGCTACACCTTC. This gives the protein CAWKHSGAPYGYTF.

The chain has TRBV7-9 and TRBJ2-5; the D gene is possibly TRBD2 (6 bases). V lost 0 bases and J 4 bases, leaving 15 bases between the germline ends. The CDR3 spans 16 residues. CDR1 is SEHNR, CDR2 FQNEAQ, per germline (reference sequence). CDR3 DNA: TGTGCCAGCAGCTTAGCTTACACGGAGGGCGGAGAGACCCAGTACTTC. This sequence encodes CASSLAYTEGGETQYF.

The CDR3 nucleotides read TGTGCCAGCAGCCCAGGGACAGGGAATTCACCCCTCCACTTT. Translated, it gives CASSPGTGNSPLHF. The chain has TRBV3-1 (or the pseudogene TRBV3-2) and TRBJ1-6, with 9 positions matching TRBD1. Germline lookup yields CDR1 LGHDT and CDR2 YNNKEL (reference sequence). The CDR3 loop spans 14 amino acids. V shed 4 bases, J shed 7 bases, and the junction held 2 bases outside the gene matches.

CDR3 residues: CASSQDSRTSGETQYF. Written as DNA, the CDR3 is TGCGCCAGCAGCCAAGATTCTAGGACTAGCGGGGAGACCCAGTACTTC. The chain couples TRBV4-3 to TRBJ2-5, with 11 bases identical to TRBD2. This CDR3 is built from 16 residues. V was clipped by 0 bases and J by 5 bases; unmatched bases: 5. Germline loops: CDR1 LGHNA, CDR2 YSLEER.

This clone was seen only a few times. The chain employs TRBV11-3 and TRBJ1-6, with D unclear. The length of the CDR3 is 13 residues. Trimming took off 1 base at V and 9 bases at J, with 7 bases between the two ends. Germline CDR1 SGHNT, CDR2 YENEEA. The CDR3: CASSLGSRSPLHF. DNA for the CDR3: TGTGCCAGCAGCTTAGGGTCGCGTTCACCCCTCCACTTT.

This sequence joins TRBV5-4 and TRBJ1-1; TRBD1 aligns across 9 bases. The CDR3 extends over 16 amino acids. V dropped 3 bases and J dropped 0; count of bases not matched to a gene: 6. CDR1 and CDR2 (germline): SGHNT, YYREEE (reference sequence). CDR3 nucleotides: TGTGCCAGCAGCTGGATGACAGGGGGTGTGAACACTGAAGCTTTCTTT. This sequence encodes CASSWMTGGVNTEAFF.

CDR3 amino acids: CASSIAYRVNTGELFF. The CDR3 nucleotides read TGTGCCAGTAGTATAGCGTACAGGGTGAACACCGGGGAGCTGTTTTTT. J is TRBJ2-2 and V is TRBV19; tentative D call: TRBD1 (6 bases). Germline V gene data show CDR1 as LNHDA and CDR2 as SQIVND (reference sequence). The length of the CDR3 is 16 residues. Trimming shortened V by 1 base and J by 1 base, and 10 bases separated the two germline ends.

This clone has more than one count but fewer than ten. The chain joins TRBV18 to TRBJ1-2, with TRBD1 matching 10 bases. The CDR3 is 16 residues long. CDR1 is KGHSH and CDR2 is LQKENI in the germline V gene. Trimming at V came to 5 bases and at J to 6 bases, leaving 12 bases not matched to a gene. This CDR3 reads CASSFAPGQGLDGYTF. The CDR3 DNA reads TGTGCCAGCTCATTCGCACCGGGACAGGGGCTTGATGGCTACACCTTC.

This chain connects TRBV5-1 to TRBJ2-3; no clear D gene. CDR1 and CDR2 from the germline V gene are SGHRS and YFSETQ. This CDR3 contains 15 residues. Between the trimmed V and J ends, which lost 4 bases and 0 bases, there was a span of 12 bases. The DNA for the CDR3 is TGCGCCAGCAGCCCCCGCGGAGATAGCACAGATACGCAGTATTTT. Protein: CASSPRGDSTDTQYF. Complete variable domain (other parts from reference TRBV5-1 and TRBJ2-3): KAGVTQTPRYLIKTRGQQVTLSCSPISGHRSVSWYQQTPGQGLQFLFEYFSETQRNKGNFPGRFSGRQFSNSRSEMNVSTLELGDSALYLCASSPRGDSTDTQYFGPGTRLTVL.

This clone occurred once. The chain carries TRBV7-3 and TRBJ2-3; D uncertain. V was shortened by 6 bases and J by 2 bases, with 12 bases between the two germline ends. This CDR3 contains 14 residues. Germline V gives CDR1 SGHTA, CDR2 FQGTGA. This CDR3 is CASSGGPPTDTQYF. The DNA for the CDR3 is TGTGCCAGCAGTGGCGGCCCTCCCACAGATACGCAGTATTTT.

The chain recombines TRBV7-2 with TRBJ1-3, with D perhaps matching TRBD1 (5 bases). Trimming took 1 base from V and 4 from J, leaving 11 bases between them. CDR3 length: 15 residues. In germline, CDR1 is SGHTA, CDR2 FQGNSA. As DNA, the CDR3 is TGTGCCAGCAGCTTAGATCAGGGAATCGGAAACACCATATATTTT. Protein sequence: CASSLDQGIGNTIYF.